The 28 T cell receptor beta chains below all came from one sample that was sequenced in a study of beta chain features in type 1 diabetes. Study results and caveats: Type 1 diabetes patients had moderately but significantly shorter TCRB CDR3s in all four CD4+ subsets.

The study reverse transcribed the entire isolated RNA, so it sequenced expressed TCRB transcripts. Here immunoSEQ multiplex PCR was the method, and the copy in TCRdb shows in-frame clones only, minus some. The table shows 300,000 to 350,000 clones, with roughly 13% occurring only once. Their antigen targets remain unknown. The sequenced sample was naive CD4+ T cells from blood. These receptors originate from a woman aged 18-29 years with type 1 diabetes.

This clone has a handful of counts. The J gene is TRBJ1-2, the V gene TRBV7-8; D not resolved. CDR3 size: 14 residues. CDR1 and CDR2 (germline): SGHVS, FQNEAQ. Trimming removed 1 base at V and 2 bases at J, with 8 bases between. CDR3 loop: CASSLVESNYGYTF. DNA of the CDR3: TGTGCCAGCAGCTTAGTGGAGTCCAACTATGGCTACACCTTC.

This clone came up a few times. The V call is TRBV4-3, the J call TRBJ2-5; perhaps TRBD2 as D (6 bases). V was shortened by 1 base and J by 2 bases, with 11 bases between the two germline ends. Germline V gives CDR1 LGHNA, CDR2 YSLEER. The CDR3 runs to 15 residues. The CDR3 DNA reads as TGCGCCAGCAGCCAAGGCGGGAACAAACAAGAGACCCAGTACTTC. As protein: CASSQGGNKQETQYF.

The chain uses TRBV5-6 and TRBJ2-1, with 8 bases fitting TRBD2. The CDR3 runs 14 residues. V lost 2 bases and J lost 8; bases outside the gene matches: 6. Germline CDR1 SGHDT, CDR2 YYEEEE. CDR3 region: CASSLGLARDEQFF. The CDR3 coding sequence is TGTGCCAGCAGCTTAGGACTAGCTAGGGATGAGCAGTTCTTC.

The CDR3 protein is CASSLDGRNNEQFF. For the CDR3, the DNA is TGTGCCAGCAGCTTAGACGGCAGGAACAATGAGCAGTTCTTC. V and J are TRBV11-2 and TRBJ2-1; D remains unclear. Trimming took 0 bases from V and 5 from J, leaving 8 bases between them. In germline, CDR1 is SGHAT, CDR2 FQNNGV. The CDR3 length is 14 residues. The whole variable domain, filled in from reference TRBV11-2 and TRBJ2-1, reads EAGVAQSPRYKIIEKRQSVAFWCNPISGHATLYWYQQILGQGPKLLIQFQNNGVVDDSQLPKDRFSAERLKGVDSTLKIQPAKLEDSAVYLCASSLDGRNNEQFFGPGTRLTVL.

The chain combines TRBV7-3 with TRBJ2-2; 9 bases align to TRBD1. This CDR3 comprises 16 residues. J lost 5 bases, V lost 4 bases, and 8 bases had no gene match. The germline CDR1 and CDR2 sequences are SGHTA and FQGTGA. The CDR3 sequence: CASSSLGDRVTGELFF. CDR3 coding DNA: TGTGCCAGCAGCTCACTCGGGGACAGGGTTACCGGGGAGCTGTTTTTT.

The sample holds a few counts of this clone. This chain links TRBV27 with TRBJ2-7, with 9 bases lining up with TRBD1. The germline V gene has CDR1 MNHEY and CDR2 SMNVEV (reference sequence). V dropped 8 bases and J dropped 3; count of bases not matched to a gene: 5. The CDR3 totals 13 residues. In nucleotides, the CDR3 is TGTGCCAGCCTTAGACAGGGGGACTACGAGCAGTACGTC. Its translation: CASLRQGDYEQYV.

The rearrangement uses TRBV5-1 and TRBJ2-7, with D possibly TRBD1 on 6 matching bases. This CDR3 contains 15 residues. V lost 0 bases to trimming and J lost 0 bases, with 10 bases between them. CDR1 SGHRS and CDR2 YFSETQ come from the germline V gene. Written as DNA, the CDR3 is TGCGCCAGCAGCTTGGGGGACATTAGCTCCTACGAGCAGTACTTC. The encoded protein is CASSLGDISSYEQYF.

This clone was seen a handful of times. This rearrangement joins TRBV5-1 to TRBJ2-3; no definite D call. The germline V and J ends were trimmed by 0 bases and 2 bases, with 4 bases remaining between them. Per the germline V gene, CDR1 is SGHRS and CDR2 is YFSETQ. There are 13 residues in the CDR3. Here the CDR3 reads CASSLGATDTQYF. The CDR3 DNA is TGCGCCAGCAGCTTGGGGGCCACAGATACGCAGTATTTT.

This clone was observed a handful of times. This rearrangement joins TRBV14 to TRBJ1-1; D unclear. V lost 0 bases to trimming and J lost 0 bases, with 11 bases between them. There are 16 residues in the CDR3. Germline CDR1 is SGHDN and CDR2 is FVKESK. The CDR3 bases are TGTGCCAGCAGCCAAGACAGGAAGGCGATGAACACTGAAGCTTTCTTT. Protein sequence: CASSQDRKAMNTEAFF.

This clone was recorded a few times. The chain is built from TRBV18 and TRBJ2-2, with 7 bases that match TRBD1. The V and J ends lost 4 bases and 3 bases, in that order; junction bases with no gene match: 8. The CDR3 runs to 16 residues. CDR1 KGHSH and CDR2 LQKENI come from the germline V gene. The CDR3 is CASSLQTGSDTGELFF. In nucleotides, the CDR3 is TGTGCCAGCTCACTTCAGACAGGGTCCGACACCGGGGAGCTGTTTTTT.

This rearrangement joins TRBV19 to TRBJ2-3, with D perhaps matching TRBD2 (6 bases). Germline V gene lookup returns CDR1 LNHDA and CDR2 SQIVND (reference sequence). The CDR3 runs 16 residues. V was pared by 4 bases and J by 0 bases, with 14 bases between. CDR3 coding DNA: TGTGCCAGTAGTAGACGCTCGAGCGGGAGCACAGATACGCAGTATTTT. It codes for CASSRRSSGSTDTQYF.

This clone was found a few times. The chain recombines TRBV5-6 with TRBJ2-1; the match to TRBD2 covers 9 bases. J was trimmed by 4 bases and V by 0 bases; bases with no gene match: 2. Germline V CDR1 and CDR2: SGHDT, YYEEEE. This CDR3 has 15 amino acids. In nucleotides, the CDR3 is TGTGCCAGCAGCTTGGGGCTAGCGGGATACAATGAGCAGTTCTTC. It specifies CASSLGLAGYNEQFF. The variable domain in full, with the rest retrieved from reference TRBV5-6 and TRBJ2-1, is DAGVTQSPTHLIKTRGQQVTLRCSPKSGHDTVSWYQQALGQGPQFIFQYYEEEERQRGNFPDRFSGHQFPNYSSELNVNALLLGDSALYLCASSLGLAGYNEQFFGPGTRLTVL.

The chain uses TRBV28 and TRBJ2-1; 11 nucleotides agree with TRBD1. V shed 6 bases and J 4 bases; nucleotides not matched to a gene: 5. The length of the CDR3 is 15 residues. Germline V CDR1 and CDR2: MDHEN, SYDVKM. For the CDR3, the DNA is TGTGCCAGCAGACCTGGACAGGGGGCGTACAATGAGCAGTTCTTC. Protein: CASRPGQGAYNEQFF.

This sequence joins TRBV7-9 and TRBJ1-2; 8 bases map to TRBD1. Germline V gene data show CDR1 as SEHNR and CDR2 as FQNEAQ (reference sequence). Losses at the gene ends were 5 bases for V and 4 bases for J; bases not matched to a gene: 9. This CDR3 is 15 amino acids long. The CDR3: CASSVGQGQLYGYTF. CDR3 DNA: TGTGCCAGCAGCGTCGGACAGGGCCAACTCTATGGCTACACCTTC.

This clone was observed a handful of times. The V and J genes are TRBV29-1 and TRBJ1-1; D might be TRBD1 (6 bases). Trimming shortened V by 3 bases and J by 2 bases, and 19 bases separated the two germline ends. Germline V gene data show CDR1 as SQVTM and CDR2 as ANQGSEA. This CDR3 comprises 16 residues. The CDR3 is CSVEVGQGPINTEAFF. The CDR3 DNA sequence: TGCAGCGTTGAGGTTGGGCAGGGGCCGATCAACACTGAAGCTTTCTTT.

The chain uses TRBV27 and TRBJ2-3; 9 nucleotides agree with TRBD2. Trimming at V came to 9 bases and at J to 0 bases, leaving 10 bases not matched to a gene. This CDR3 comprises 16 residues. Germline V gene lookup returns CDR1 MNHEY and CDR2 SMNVEV (reference sequence). Here the CDR3 reads CASSRRLAVSTDTQYF. The CDR3 DNA is TGTGCCAGTTCAAGGCGACTAGCGGTGAGCACAGATACGCAGTATTTT.

This clone was observed a few times. The rearrangement links TRBV30 to TRBJ2-1, with a weak D call TRBD2 (5 bases). Germline V CDR1 and CDR2: GTSNPN, SVGIG (reference sequence). CDR3 size: 14 residues. V was trimmed by 4 bases and J by 0 bases, leaving 10 bases between them. CDR3 sequence: CAWNGDSSYNEQFF. The CDR3 DNA reads TGTGCCTGGAACGGGGATAGCTCCTACAATGAGCAGTTCTTC.

This clone was picked up a small number of times. V usage is TRBV15 and J usage is TRBJ1-2, with D possibly matching TRBD1 (5 bases). CDR1 and CDR2 from the germline V gene are LNHNV and YYDKDF (reference sequence). V dropped 3 bases and J dropped 6 bases, with 17 bases sitting between them. This CDR3 has 15 amino acids. Written as DNA, the CDR3 is TGTGCCACCAGCAGCCGACAGAGCGCCACCCATGGCTACACCTTC. This gives the protein CATSSRQSATHGYTF.

The count of this clone is one. The chain is built from TRBV5-6 and TRBJ2-1, with a weak D call TRBD1 (6 bases). The CDR3 runs to 13 residues. V lost 4 bases, J lost 5 bases, and 10 bases lay in between. Germline V gives CDR1 SGHDT, CDR2 YYEEEE. CDR3 in DNA: TGTGCCAGCAGCCTGGGGGCCCACAATGAGCAGTTCTTC. Protein product: CASSLGAHNEQFF.

This clone was detected a few times. This rearrangement joins TRBV4-1 to TRBJ2-2; D is perhaps TRBD2 (5 bases). The CDR3 is 15 amino acids. With 2 bases removed from V and 3 bases from J, the gap between germline ends came to 10 bases. Germline-derived CDR1 and CDR2 are MGHRA and YSYEKL. DNA of the CDR3: TGCGCCAGCAGCCAAAGGTCCGGGGACACCGGGGAGCTGTTTTTT. Translation gives CASSQRSGDTGELFF.

This clone was seen a handful of times. The chain carries TRBV11-3 and TRBJ2-5; D gene unclear. The CDR3 sequence is 11 residues long. CDR1 and CDR2 (germline): SGHNT, YENEEA. V was cut by 4 bases and J by 2 bases, with 2 bases left in between. The chain's CDR3 is CASSSQETQYF. In DNA, the CDR3 is TGTGCCAGCAGCTCACAAGAGACCCAGTACTTC.

V usage is TRBV9 and J usage is TRBJ2-3, with D tentatively TRBD2 (6 bases). V was pared by 0 bases and J by 2 bases, with 22 bases between. Germline V gene sequence: CDR1 SGDLS, CDR2 YYNGEE. This CDR3 is 19 amino acids long. The CDR3 DNA follows: TGTGCCAGCAGCGTAGAGCCAGGACCAATACGGGGGTTCACAGATACGCAGTATTTT. The encoded protein is CASSVEPGPIRGFTDTQYF.

This clone has more than one count but fewer than ten. This rearrangement joins TRBV7-2 to TRBJ2-1, with D tentatively TRBD1 (6 bases). Germline V gene data show CDR1 as SGHTA and CDR2 as FQGNSA. Trimming left V 3 bases short and J 4 bases short, with 10 bases between. The CDR3 has 14 amino acids. This chain's CDR3 is CASSFKTGYNEQFF. As DNA, the CDR3 is TGTGCCAGCAGCTTCAAGACAGGATACAATGAGCAGTTCTTC.

The chain couples TRBV2 to TRBJ2-7; D unclear. The V end lost 8 bases, the J end lost 3 bases, and 14 bases lay between the germline ends. The CDR3 runs to 13 residues. CDR1 and CDR2 (germline): SNHLY, FYNNEI. The CDR3 here is CASWRETFYEQYV. DNA for the CDR3: TGTGCCAGCTGGAGAGAGACGTTCTACGAGCAGTACGTC.

This clone was seen a few times. V is TRBV18 and J is TRBJ2-3; D call uncertain. This CDR3 spans 14 amino acids. Trimming cost V 4 bases and J 0 bases, with 8 bases left between them. Germline lookup yields CDR1 KGHSH and CDR2 LQKENI. The CDR3 DNA sequence: TGTGCCAGCTCACGTCAGGCTAGCACAGATACGCAGTATTTT. This gives the protein CASSRQASTDTQYF. The variable domain in full, completed from reference TRBV18 and TRBJ2-3, reads NAGVMQNPRHLVRRRGQEARLRCSPMKGHSHVYWYRQLPEEGLKFMVYLQKENIIDESGMPKERFSAEFPKEGPSILRIQQVVRGDSAAYFCASSRQASTDTQYFGPGTRLTVL.

This clone turned up a few times. The rearrangement joins TRBV5-1 to TRBJ2-2; possible D gene TRBD2, 5 bases. Germline V lookup: CDR1 SGHRS, CDR2 YFSETQ. This CDR3 region has 16 residues. Deletions cut 4 bases from V and 1 base from J, with 14 bases between. CDR3 protein: CASSPRGAGNTGELFF. CDR3 nucleotides: TGCGCCAGCAGCCCCCGGGGTGCCGGGAACACCGGGGAGCTGTTTTTT.

This clone has just a few counts. The chain carries TRBV19 and TRBJ1-1, with 8 bases aligning to TRBD1. The CDR3 is 18 amino acids. V trimming: 5 bases; J trimming: 4 bases; junction bases outside the gene matches: 18. The germline V gene encodes CDR1 LNHDA and CDR2 SQIVND (reference sequence). The CDR3 sequence is CASSPWGTGLTTSTEAFF. In nucleotides, the CDR3 is TGTGCCAGTAGTCCTTGGGGGACAGGTCTGACTACGAGCACTGAAGCTTTCTTT.

This clone turned up a few times. An end of the junction differs from the germline gene, which may be a read error. The chain joins TRBV9 to TRBJ2-5, with 7 bases lining up with TRBD1. Germline V gives CDR1 SGDLS, CDR2 YYNGEE. The CDR3 contains 13 residues. CDR3 DNA: TGTGCCAGCAGCGTGGGACAGTCAGAGCCCCAGTACTTC. Amino acids: CASSVGQSEPQYF.